The present T cell receptor beta chain was sequenced within a study of T cell changes during pregnancy in multiple sclerosis. Profiled with immunoSEQ multiplex PCR; TCRdb holds only in-frame clones, not every one. This table has approximately 51,000 clones, 93% appearing once. Germline-derived CDR1 and CDR2 are MNHNY and SVGAGI (reference sequence). The CDR3 has 15 residues. Between the trimmed V and J ends, which lost 3 bases and 5 bases, there was a span of 16 bases. The input for sequencing was peripheral blood, taken in the second trimester of pregnancy. This chain joins TRBV6-6 and TRBJ2-5, with D tentatively TRBD1 (5 bases). The receptor was isolated from a female donor with multiple sclerosis, enrolled in a pregnancy study. The CDR3 spells CASSYSNGARETQYF. The DNA for the CDR3 is TGTGCCAGCAGTTATTCGAATGGGGCACGGGAGACCCAGTACTTC.